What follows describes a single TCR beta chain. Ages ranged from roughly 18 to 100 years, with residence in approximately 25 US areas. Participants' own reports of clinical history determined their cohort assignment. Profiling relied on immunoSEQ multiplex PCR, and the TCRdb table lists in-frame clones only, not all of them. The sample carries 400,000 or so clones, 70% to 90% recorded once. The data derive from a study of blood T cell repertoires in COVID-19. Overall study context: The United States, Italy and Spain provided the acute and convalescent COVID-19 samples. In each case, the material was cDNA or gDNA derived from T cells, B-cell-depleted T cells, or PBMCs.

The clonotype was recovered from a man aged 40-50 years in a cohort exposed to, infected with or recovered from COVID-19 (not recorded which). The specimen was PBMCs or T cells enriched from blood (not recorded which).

In DNA, the CDR3 is TGTGCCAGCAGCCCCCAGGGGGCAGGCACTGAAGCTTTCTTT. This encodes CASSPQGAGTEAFF. The chain employs TRBV7-8 and TRBJ1-1; 8 nucleotides line up with TRBD1. The germline V gene encodes CDR1 SGHVS and CDR2 FQNEAQ. The CDR3 is 14 amino acids. V lost 5 bases and J lost 4; bases outside the gene matches: 6.